The next 28 T cell receptor beta chains were all read from a single sample in a study of OX40 agonist ivuxolimab in advanced cancers. TCRdb's copy holds only in-frame clones and misses some; the assay was immunoSEQ multiplex PCR. Of 55,000 to 65,000 clones listed, more than 70% are singletons. This specimen consisted of CD4+ or CD8+ T cells sorted from blood, obtained in a trial of the OX40 agonist ivuxolimab. The receptor source for this set is an adult with an advanced solid tumor such as melanoma, head and neck, liver or kidney cancer.

The chain joins TRBV11-2 to TRBJ2-5, with D possibly TRBD2 on 6 matching bases. CDR3 length: 11 residues. Trimming cost V 5 bases and J 12 bases, with 13 bases left between them. Germline lookup yields CDR1 SGHAT and CDR2 FQNNGV. The CDR3, as DNA: TGTGCCAGCAGCCCGGGGACTTATAAGTACTTC. Translating gives CASSPGTYKYF.

The CDR3 here is CASSHSRRGSNTGELFF. CDR3 in DNA: TGTGCCAGCAGCCACAGCCGGAGAGGGTCGAACACCGGGGAGCTGTTTTTT. This chain connects TRBV14 to TRBJ2-2; D might be TRBD2 (5 bases). V lost 3 bases and J lost 0, with 14 bases in between. The germline gives CDR1 SGHDN, CDR2 FVKESK. The CDR3 is 17 residues long.

This clone appeared once. The chain recombines TRBV27 with TRBJ2-5; D is possibly TRBD2 (6 bases). V lost 2 bases, J lost 5 bases, and 9 bases lay in between. CDR1 and CDR2 from the germline V gene are MNHEY and SMNVEV (reference sequence). The CDR3 length is 13 residues. The CDR3 loop reads CASSLVRGETQYF. CDR3 nucleotides: TGTGCCAGCAGTTTAGTTCGGGGGGAGACCCAGTACTTC.

V is TRBV5-4 and J is TRBJ2-1; 12 bases are shared with TRBD2. CDR1 and CDR2 (germline): SGHNT, YYREEE (reference sequence). The V and J ends lost 3 bases and 8 bases, in that order; junction bases with no gene match: 12. This CDR3 has 17 amino acids. Here the CDR3 DNA reads TGTGCCAGCAGCTCCCGGAAACTAGCGGGAGGTGTCTATGAGCAGTTCTTC. The encoded protein is CASSSRKLAGGVYEQFF. The full variable domain, completed using reference TRBV5-4 and TRBJ2-1, is ETGVTQSPTHLIKTRGQQVTLRCSSQSGHNTVSWYQQALGQGPQFIFQYYREEENGRGNFPPRFSGLQFPNYSSELNVNALELDDSALYLCASSSRKLAGGVYEQFFGPGTRLTVL.

The rearrangement links TRBV5-1 to TRBJ2-1; D might be TRBD2 (6 bases). This CDR3 is 13 amino acids long. Trimming left V 1 base short and J 7 bases short, with 9 bases between. The V gene's germline CDR1 is SGHRS and CDR2 YFSETQ. CDR3 nucleotide sequence: TGCGCCAGCAGCTTGTCCGGGGGTAATGAGCAGTTCTTC. This codes for CASSLSGGNEQFF.

The J gene is TRBJ2-6, the V gene TRBV5-4; a possible D gene is TRBD1 (5 bases). With 4 bases removed from V and 1 base from J, the gap between germline ends came to 9 bases. Germline V gives CDR1 SGHNT, CDR2 YYREEE (reference sequence). The CDR3 extends over 15 amino acids. The DNA of the CDR3 is TGTGCCAGCAGCCTTCCAGGGTCTGGGGCCAACGTCCTGACTTTC. Its protein is CASSLPGSGANVLTF.

J is TRBJ2-3 and V is TRBV25-1; unclear D gene. Germline CDR1 is MGHDK and CDR2 is SYGVNS. V gave up 2 bases and J gave up 3 bases, with 15 bases separating them. This CDR3 spans 16 amino acids. The CDR3 here is CASSEQRHHWTDTQYF. Here the CDR3 DNA reads TGTGCCAGCAGTGAACAAAGGCATCACTGGACAGATACGCAGTATTTT.

The chain carries TRBV6-1 and TRBJ2-3, with D hard to call. The V gene lost 4 bases and the J gene lost 1 base, with 12 bases spanning the gap. In germline, CDR1 is MNHNS, CDR2 SASEGT. CDR3 length: 15 amino acids. CDR3 bases: TGTGCCAGCAGTGTAGGCCCGCTCGGCACAGATACGCAGTATTTT. Its translation is CASSVGPLGTDTQYF.

V gene TRBV5-1 combines with J gene TRBJ2-3; no reliable D call. Germline values: CDR1 SGHRS, CDR2 YFSETQ. The CDR3 totals 14 residues. V was cut by 4 bases and J by 0 bases, with 9 bases left in between. This CDR3 is CASSPGTSTDTQYF. The CDR3 DNA reads TGCGCCAGCAGCCCCGGCACCAGCACAGATACGCAGTATTTT.

The chain joins TRBV7-6 to TRBJ2-2; tentative D call: TRBD2 (5 bases). The V end lost 4 bases, the J end lost 1 base, and 10 bases lay between the germline ends. The CDR3 runs to 15 residues. Germline values: CDR1 SGHVS, CDR2 FNYEAQ. CDR3 residues: CASSYGILNTGELFF. CDR3 DNA: TGTGCCAGCAGCTACGGGATTTTGAACACCGGGGAGCTGTTTTTT.

V gene TRBV15 combines with J gene TRBJ2-1; 8 bases line up with TRBD2. This CDR3 contains 15 residues. V gave up 5 bases and J gave up 7 bases; unmatched junction bases: 10. Germline-derived CDR1 and CDR2 are LNHNV and YYDKDF (reference sequence). CDR3 sequence: CATSAQRESVNEQFF. CDR3 nucleotide sequence: TGTGCCACCAGCGCCCAGCGGGAGTCAGTAAATGAGCAGTTCTTC.

This clone was seen once. The V call is TRBV28, the J call TRBJ2-1, with D possibly TRBD1 on 8 matching bases. V was pared by 8 bases and J by 8 bases, with 19 bases between. Germline V gene lookup returns CDR1 MDHEN and CDR2 SYDVKM. The CDR3 extends over 14 amino acids. In DNA, the CDR3 is TGTGCCAGCGGGGGGGCAGGGGGCGACGATGAGCAGTTCTTC. It translates to CASGGAGGDDEQFF.

This clone came up once. The chain is built from TRBV13 and TRBJ1-3; no definite D call. The CDR3 contains 15 residues. Deletions cut 6 bases from V and 1 base from J, with 13 bases between. The germline V gene encodes CDR1 PRHDT and CDR2 FYEKMQ (reference sequence). The CDR3 coding sequence is TGTGCCAGCAGTTTCAACGGGGAATCTGGAAACACCATATATTTT. Residues: CASSFNGESGNTIYF.

This clone was recorded once. The rearrangement joins TRBV28 to TRBJ1-2; D is unclear. The germline V gene has CDR1 MDHEN and CDR2 SYDVKM. Deletions cut 2 bases from V and 2 bases from J, with 9 bases between. This CDR3 comprises 14 residues. DNA of the CDR3: TGTGCCAGCAGTTTAGGGCAGAACAACTATGGCTACACCTTC. It codes for CASSLGQNNYGYTF.

The CDR3 sequence: CASSQDDSGTQYF. DNA of the CDR3: TGCGCCAGCAGCCAAGACGACTCGGGTACGCAGTATTTT. The chain joins TRBV4-1 to TRBJ2-3; D is unclear. The germline CDR1 and CDR2 sequences are MGHRA and YSYEKL. CDR3 length: 13 amino acids. V lost 0 bases and J lost 8, with 9 bases in between.

J is TRBJ1-1 and V is TRBV5-4; D call uncertain. Germline loops: CDR1 SGHNT, CDR2 YYREEE (reference sequence). The CDR3 is made up of 13 amino acids. V was clipped by 1 base and J by 5 bases, with 9 bases between them. In DNA form, the CDR3 reads TGTGCCAGCAGCTTGCCGCGGGGAACTGAAGCTTTCTTT. Amino acids: CASSLPRGTEAFF.

The chain employs TRBV15 and TRBJ2-4, with D hard to call. This CDR3 spans 12 amino acids. Trimming pared 4 bases from V and 5 bases from J, leaving 6 bases between. Germline assignment: CDR1 LNHNV and CDR2 YYDKDF (reference sequence). DNA for the CDR3: TGTGCCACCAGCAATGGGGAAAACATTCAGTACTTC. It yields the protein CATSNGENIQYF.

The V and J genes are TRBV15 and TRBJ2-3, with a possible D match to TRBD1 (6 bases). Per germline, CDR1 LNHNV and CDR2 YYDKDF (reference sequence). V dropped 5 bases and J dropped 2 bases, with 14 bases sitting between them. The CDR3 has 15 amino acids. The CDR3 nucleotides read TGTGCCACCAGCCCCCGGACAGATTACACAGATACGCAGTATTTT. This sequence encodes CATSPRTDYTDTQYF. The variable domain in full, with the rest retrieved from reference TRBV15 and TRBJ2-3, is DAMVIQNPRYQVTQFGKPVTLSCSQTLNHNVMYWYQQKSSQAPKLLFHYYDKDFNNEADTPDNFQSRRPNTSFCFLDIRSPGLGDTAMYLCATSPRTDYTDTQYFGPGTRLTVL.

This chain uses TRBV28 with TRBJ2-7; 8 bases are shared with TRBD2. Germline trimming cut 7 bases from V and 9 bases from J; bases unmatched to any gene: 17. The germline V gene encodes CDR1 MDHEN and CDR2 SYDVKM. The CDR3 runs 15 residues. CDR3 in DNA: TGTGCCAGCACCTCACAACTAGCGGCGATCTCAGGGCAGTACTTC. Amino acid sequence: CASTSQLAAISGQYF.

The rearrangement links TRBV4-3 to TRBJ1-5; D is uncertain. V was cut by 0 bases and J by 7 bases, with 7 bases left in between. This CDR3 has 13 amino acids. Germline CDR1 and CDR2: LGHNA and YSLEER. For the CDR3, the DNA is TGCGCCAGCAGCCAAGATCGAGTCCAGCCCCAGCATTTT. As protein: CASSQDRVQPQHF.

This chain links TRBV5-1 with TRBJ2-7; 15 bases line up with TRBD2. Losses at the gene ends were 4 bases for V and 7 bases for J; bases not matched to a gene: 6. The CDR3 is 15 residues long. From germline, CDR1 is SGHRS and CDR2 YFSETQ. The CDR3 is CASSNGLAGGQEQYF. In nucleotides, the CDR3 is TGCGCCAGCAGCAACGGACTAGCGGGAGGGCAAGAGCAGTACTTC.

This clone was observed a few times. This chain joins TRBV11-1 and TRBJ2-1, with TRBD2 as a possible D gene (6 bases). V lost 5 bases and J lost 1, with 9 bases in between. Germline V gene lookup returns CDR1 SGHAT and CDR2 FQDESV (reference sequence). This CDR3 has 14 residues. CDR3 sequence: CASSPGVSYNEQFF. In nucleotides, the CDR3 is TGTGCCAGCAGCCCGGGAGTGTCCTACAATGAGCAGTTCTTC.

The genes are TRBV18 and TRBJ2-1; D unclear. The V gene's germline CDR1 is KGHSH and CDR2 LQKENI. The V end was cut by 1 base, the J end by 10 bases, with 20 bases between. The CDR3 has 16 residues. CDR3 loop: CASSPRSSGSEAEQFF. The CDR3 DNA reads as TGTGCCAGCTCACCACGGAGCTCTGGATCGGAAGCGGAGCAGTTCTTC.

The V and J genes are TRBV10-1 and TRBJ2-7; D is undetermined. The CDR3 is 14 amino acids. CDR1 WNHNN and CDR2 SYGVQD come from the germline V gene (reference sequence). V dropped 0 bases and J dropped 5 bases, with 11 bases sitting between them. This chain's CDR3 is CASSESGSPHEQYF. The CDR3 nucleotides are TGCGCCAGCAGTGAGTCGGGCAGTCCCCACGAGCAGTACTTC.

The chain combines TRBV6-5 with TRBJ1-1, with 10 nucleotides matching TRBD1. The CDR3 is 15 residues long. CDR1 MNHEY and CDR2 SVGAGI come from the germline V gene. Unmatched junction bases numbered 6, after V lost 5 bases and J lost 3 bases. As DNA, the CDR3 is TGTGCCAGCAGTGGTACCGGGACAGGGGACACTGAAGCTTTCTTT. Translating it yields CASSGTGTGDTEAFF.

The rearrangement links TRBV19 to TRBJ1-5; maybe TRBD1 (6 bases). The germline V and J ends were trimmed by 7 bases and 9 bases, with 19 bases remaining between them. This CDR3 is built from 14 residues. Germline V CDR1 and CDR2: LNHDA, SQIVND (reference sequence). CDR3 amino acids: CASTPQGQDGPQHF. CDR3 DNA: TGTGCCAGTACCCCTCAGGGACAAGACGGGCCCCAGCATTTT.

The V call is TRBV2, the J call TRBJ2-5, with D perhaps TRBD2 (5 bases). In germline, CDR1 is SNHLY, CDR2 FYNNEI. CDR3 length: 13 residues. Deletions cut 4 bases from V and 4 bases from J, with 10 bases between. CDR3 DNA: TGTGCCAGCAGTGTCGGGGATCGAGAGACCCAGTACTTC. It encodes CASSVGDRETQYF. The variable domain in full, completed from reference TRBV2 and TRBJ2-5, reads EPEVTQTPSHQVTQMGQEVILRCVPISNHLYFYWYRQILGQKVEFLVSFYNNEISEKSEIFDDQFSVERPDGSNFTLKIRSTKLEDSAMYFCASSVGDRETQYFGPGTRLLVL.

The genes are TRBV9 and TRBJ2-3, with no clear D. Germline V CDR1 and CDR2: SGDLS, YYNGEE. The CDR3 covers 14 residues. The V and J ends lost 0 bases and 4 bases respectively, with 9 bases between them. The CDR3 DNA reads TGTGCCAGCAGCGTAGAGAACTTGGCAGATACGCAGTATTTT. Its protein is CASSVENLADTQYF.